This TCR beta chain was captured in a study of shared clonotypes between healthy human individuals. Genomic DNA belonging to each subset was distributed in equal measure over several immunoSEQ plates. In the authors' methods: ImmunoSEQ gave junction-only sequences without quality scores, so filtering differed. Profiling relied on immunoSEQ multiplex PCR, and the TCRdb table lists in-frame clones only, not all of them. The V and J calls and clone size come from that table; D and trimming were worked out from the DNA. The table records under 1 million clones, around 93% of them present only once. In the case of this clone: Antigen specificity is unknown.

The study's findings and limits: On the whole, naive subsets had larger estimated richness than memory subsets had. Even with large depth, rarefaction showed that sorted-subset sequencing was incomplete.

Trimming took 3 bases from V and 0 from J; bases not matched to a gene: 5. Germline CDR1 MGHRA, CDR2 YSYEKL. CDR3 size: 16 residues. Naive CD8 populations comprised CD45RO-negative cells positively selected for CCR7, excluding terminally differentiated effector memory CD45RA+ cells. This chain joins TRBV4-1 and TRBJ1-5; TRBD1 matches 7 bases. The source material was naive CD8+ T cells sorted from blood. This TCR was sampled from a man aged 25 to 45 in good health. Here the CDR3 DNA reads TGCGCCAGCAGCCAGGGGCGGGACAGTAGCAATCAGCCCCAGCATTTT. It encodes CASSQGRDSSNQPQHF.